Included here is one T cell receptor beta chain sequence, with context. The data derive from a study of control samples from healthy donors and cancer patients. Method: immunoSEQ multiplex PCR; TCRdb's copy keeps in-frame clones and lacks some. The top ten hold roughly 2% of the sample, which has 98,000 or so clones, around 80% seen once. This CDR3 contains 15 residues. V gave up 4 bases and J gave up 1 base; unmatched junction bases: 3. CDR1 SGDLS and CDR2 YYNGEE come from the germline V gene. Material for sequencing was blood. This TCR derives from a man aged 60 to 75 in good health. The chain is built from TRBV9 and TRBJ1-4; 8 positions match TRBD1. The DNA of the CDR3 is TGTGCCAGCAGCAAGGACAGGGTAACTAATGAAAAACTGTTTTTT. Residues: CASSKDRVTNEKLFF.